This TCR beta chain derives from a study of vaccination and CD4 T cells after COVID-19. Comments on this clonotype: Its target is unknown.

The treatment denotes: roughly 10-day PBMC culture with coronavirus spike peptide pools or control peptides (ViraFEST assay). Positive PCR tests were logged from March through December 2020, ahead of US Alpha, Beta and Delta variants. The germline CDR1 and CDR2 sequences are KGHDR and SFDVKD. V shed 3 bases and J shed 0 bases, with 3 bases lying between them. The CDR3 loop spans 13 amino acids. Study conclusions and caveats: Convalescent patients had 304 of 307 vaccine-specific clones showing spike mono-reactivity.

Oncomine TCR Beta short-read sequencing was applied to DNA from cultured CD4+ T cells. TCRdb reprocessed the PCR reads via MiXCR and lists one record per CDR3 protein. The sample has about 14,000 distinct CDR3 sequences, about 54% seen once. This chain connects TRBV24-1 to TRBJ2-3; D is unclear. Sequencing was done on a sample of CD4+ T cells from blood, cultured in vitro. The receptor was derived from a human donor who had recovered from COVID-19. The DNA for the CDR3 is TGTGCCACCAGTGATGGGAGCACAGATACGCAGTATTTT. It yields the protein CATSDGSTDTQYF.